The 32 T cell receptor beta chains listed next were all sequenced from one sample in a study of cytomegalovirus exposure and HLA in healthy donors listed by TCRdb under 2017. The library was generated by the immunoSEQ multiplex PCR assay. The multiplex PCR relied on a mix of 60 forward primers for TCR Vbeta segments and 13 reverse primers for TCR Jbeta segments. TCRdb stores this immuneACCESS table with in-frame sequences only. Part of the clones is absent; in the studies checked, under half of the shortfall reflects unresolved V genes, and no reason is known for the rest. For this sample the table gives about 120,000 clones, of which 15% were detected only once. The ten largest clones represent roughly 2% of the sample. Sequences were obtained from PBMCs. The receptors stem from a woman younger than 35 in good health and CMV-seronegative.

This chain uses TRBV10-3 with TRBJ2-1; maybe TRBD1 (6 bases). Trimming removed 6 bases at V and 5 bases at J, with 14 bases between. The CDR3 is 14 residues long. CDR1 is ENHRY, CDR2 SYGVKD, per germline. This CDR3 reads CAIRGSNRDNEQFF. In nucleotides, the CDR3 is TGTGCCATCAGGGGGTCCAACAGGGACAATGAGCAGTTCTTC.

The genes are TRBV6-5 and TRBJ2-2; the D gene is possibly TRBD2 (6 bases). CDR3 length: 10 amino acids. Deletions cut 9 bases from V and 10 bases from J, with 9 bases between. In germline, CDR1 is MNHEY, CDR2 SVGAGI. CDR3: CASGRSELFF. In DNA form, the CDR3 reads TGTGCCAGTGGGAGGTCGGAGCTGTTTTTT.

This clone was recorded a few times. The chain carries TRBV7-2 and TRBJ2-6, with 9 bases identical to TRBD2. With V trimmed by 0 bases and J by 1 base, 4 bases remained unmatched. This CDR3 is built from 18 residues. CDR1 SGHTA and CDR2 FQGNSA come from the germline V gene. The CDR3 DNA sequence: TGTGCCAGCAGCTTAGCGGCGGGGGGGCCGTCTGGGGCCAACGTCCTGACTTTC. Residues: CASSLAAGGPSGANVLTF.

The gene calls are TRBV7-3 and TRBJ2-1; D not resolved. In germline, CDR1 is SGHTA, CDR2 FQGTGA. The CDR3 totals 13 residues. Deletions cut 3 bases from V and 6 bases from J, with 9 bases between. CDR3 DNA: TGTGCCAGCAGCTTGGGTAGACTCAATGAGCAGTTCTTC. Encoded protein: CASSLGRLNEQFF.

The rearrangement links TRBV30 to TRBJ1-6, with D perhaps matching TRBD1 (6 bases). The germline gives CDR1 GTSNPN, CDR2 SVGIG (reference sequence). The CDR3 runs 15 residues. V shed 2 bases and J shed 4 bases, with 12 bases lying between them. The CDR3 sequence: CAWSRIRGYNSPLHF. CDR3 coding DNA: TGTGCCTGGAGTAGGATAAGGGGGTATAATTCACCCCTCCACTTT.

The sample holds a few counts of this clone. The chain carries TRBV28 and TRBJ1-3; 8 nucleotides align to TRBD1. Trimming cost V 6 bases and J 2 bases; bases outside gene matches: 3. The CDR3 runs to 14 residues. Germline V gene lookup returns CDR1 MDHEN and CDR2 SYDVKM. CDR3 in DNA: TGTGCCAGCAGGACACAGGGGGCTGGAAACACCATATATTTT. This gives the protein CASRTQGAGNTIYF. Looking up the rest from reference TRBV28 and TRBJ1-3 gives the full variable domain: DVKVTQSSRYLVKRTGEKVFLECVQDMDHENMFWYRQDPGLGLRLIYFSYDVKMKEKGDIPEGYSVSREKKERFSLILESASTNQTSMYLCASRTQGAGNTIYFGEGSWLTVV.

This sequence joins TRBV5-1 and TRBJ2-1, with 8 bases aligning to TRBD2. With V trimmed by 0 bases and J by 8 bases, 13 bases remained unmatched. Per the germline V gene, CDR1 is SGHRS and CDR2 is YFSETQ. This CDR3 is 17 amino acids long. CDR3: CASSLGALSGSLDEQFF. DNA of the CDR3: TGCGCCAGCAGCTTGGGGGCTCTGAGCGGGAGTTTGGATGAGCAGTTCTTC. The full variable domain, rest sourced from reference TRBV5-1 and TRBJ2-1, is KAGVTQTPRYLIKTRGQQVTLSCSPISGHRSVSWYQQTPGQGLQFLFEYFSETQRNKGNFPGRFSGRQFSNSRSEMNVSTLELGDSALYLCASSLGALSGSLDEQFFGPGTRLTVL.

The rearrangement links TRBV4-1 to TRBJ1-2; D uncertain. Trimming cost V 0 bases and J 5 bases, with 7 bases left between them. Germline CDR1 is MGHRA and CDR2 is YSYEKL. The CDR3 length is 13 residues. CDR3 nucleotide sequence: TGCGCCAGCAGCCAAGAGGGAGGGTATGGCTACACCTTC. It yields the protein CASSQEGGYGYTF.

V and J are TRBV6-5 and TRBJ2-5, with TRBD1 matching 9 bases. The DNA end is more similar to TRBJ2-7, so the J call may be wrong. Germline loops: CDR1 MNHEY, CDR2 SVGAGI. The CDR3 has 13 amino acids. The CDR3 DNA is TGTGCCAGCAGCCGTGGACAGGGGAACGAGCAGTACTTC. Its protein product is CASSRGQGNEQYF.

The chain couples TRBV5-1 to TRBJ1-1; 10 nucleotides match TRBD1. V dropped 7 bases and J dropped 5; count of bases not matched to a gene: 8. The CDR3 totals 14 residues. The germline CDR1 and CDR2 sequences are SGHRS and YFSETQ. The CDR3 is CASSLRGQGTEAFF. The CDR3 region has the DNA TGCGCCAGCTCCCTTCGGGGACAGGGGACTGAAGCTTTCTTT.

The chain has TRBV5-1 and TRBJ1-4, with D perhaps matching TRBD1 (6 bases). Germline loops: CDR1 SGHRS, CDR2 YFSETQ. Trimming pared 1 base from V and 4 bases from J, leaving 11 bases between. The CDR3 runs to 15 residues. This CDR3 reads CASSLRGTDNEKLFF. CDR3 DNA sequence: TGCGCCAGCAGCTTGAGGGGGACGGATAATGAAAAACTGTTTTTT.

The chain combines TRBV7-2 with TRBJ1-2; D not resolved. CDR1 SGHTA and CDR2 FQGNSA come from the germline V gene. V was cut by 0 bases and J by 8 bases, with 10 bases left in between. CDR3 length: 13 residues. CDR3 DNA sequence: TGTGCCAGCAGCTTAGCGAGGATCCTGGGCTACACCTTC. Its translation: CASSLARILGYTF.

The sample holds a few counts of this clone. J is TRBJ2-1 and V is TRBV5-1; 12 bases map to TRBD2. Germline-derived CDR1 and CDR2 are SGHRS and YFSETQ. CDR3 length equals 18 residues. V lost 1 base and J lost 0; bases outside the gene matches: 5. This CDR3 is CASSLTSGRPSSYNEQFF. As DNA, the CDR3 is TGCGCCAGCAGCTTGACTAGCGGGAGGCCGAGCTCCTACAATGAGCAGTTCTTC.

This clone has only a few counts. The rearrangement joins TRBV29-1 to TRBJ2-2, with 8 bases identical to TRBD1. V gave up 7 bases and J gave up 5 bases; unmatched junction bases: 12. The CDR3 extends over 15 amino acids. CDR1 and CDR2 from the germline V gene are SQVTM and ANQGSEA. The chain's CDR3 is CSARTRTGWTGELFF. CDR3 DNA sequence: TGCAGCGCCCGAACCCGGACAGGGTGGACCGGGGAGCTGTTTTTT.

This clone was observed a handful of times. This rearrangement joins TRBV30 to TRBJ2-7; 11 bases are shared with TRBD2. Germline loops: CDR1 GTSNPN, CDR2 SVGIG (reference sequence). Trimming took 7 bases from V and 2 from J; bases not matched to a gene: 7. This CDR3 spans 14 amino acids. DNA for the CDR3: TGTGCCTCTGTAGCGGGGGGGTCCGCCTACGAGCAGTACTTC. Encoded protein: CASVAGGSAYEQYF.

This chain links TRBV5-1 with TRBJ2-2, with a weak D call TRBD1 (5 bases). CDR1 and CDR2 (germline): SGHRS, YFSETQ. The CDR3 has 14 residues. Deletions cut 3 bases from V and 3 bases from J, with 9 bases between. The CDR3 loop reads CASSSREHTGELFF. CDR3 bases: TGCGCCAGCAGCTCCAGGGAACACACCGGGGAGCTGTTTTTT.

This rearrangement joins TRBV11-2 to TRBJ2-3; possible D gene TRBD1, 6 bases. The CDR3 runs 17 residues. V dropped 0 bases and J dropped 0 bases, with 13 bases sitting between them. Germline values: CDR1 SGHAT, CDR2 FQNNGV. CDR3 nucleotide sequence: TGTGCCAGCAGCTTAGATCGTCAGGGGTCTAGCACAGATACGCAGTATTTT. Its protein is CASSLDRQGSSTDTQYF.

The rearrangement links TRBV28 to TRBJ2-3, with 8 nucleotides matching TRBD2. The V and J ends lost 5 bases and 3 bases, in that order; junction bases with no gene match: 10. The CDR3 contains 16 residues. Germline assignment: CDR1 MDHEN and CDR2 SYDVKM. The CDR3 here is CASSPGTRVLTDTQYF. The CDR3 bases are TGTGCCAGCAGTCCCGGGACTAGAGTACTGACAGATACGCAGTATTTT.

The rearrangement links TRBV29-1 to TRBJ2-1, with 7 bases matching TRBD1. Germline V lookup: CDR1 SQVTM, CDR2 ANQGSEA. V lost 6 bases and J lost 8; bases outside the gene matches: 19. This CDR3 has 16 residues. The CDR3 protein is CSVERQGVLVNDEQFF. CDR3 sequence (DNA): TGCAGCGTGGAGAGACAGGGAGTCTTGGTGAATGATGAGCAGTTCTTC.

This CDR3 reads CASADSSSTDTQYF. CDR3 nucleotide sequence: TGTGCCTCCGCCGACAGCTCTAGCACAGATACGCAGTATTTT. The chain couples TRBV9 to TRBJ2-3, with a weak D call TRBD1 (5 bases). Germline CDR1 is SGDLS and CDR2 is YYNGEE. This CDR3 has 14 residues. Trimming pared 10 bases from V and 0 bases from J, leaving 15 bases between.

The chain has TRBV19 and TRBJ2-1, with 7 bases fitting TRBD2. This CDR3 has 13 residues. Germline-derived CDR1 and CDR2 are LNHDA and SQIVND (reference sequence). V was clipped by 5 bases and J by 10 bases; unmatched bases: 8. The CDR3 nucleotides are TGTGCCAGTAGTCAGGTGGGAGCGGGGGAGCAGTTCTTC. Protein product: CASSQVGAGEQFF. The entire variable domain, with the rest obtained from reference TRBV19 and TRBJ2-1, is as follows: DGGITQSPKYLFRKEGQNVTLSCEQNLNHDAMYWYRQDPGQGLRLIYYSQIVNDFQKGDIAEGYSVSREKKESFPLTVTSAQKNPTAFYLCASSQVGAGEQFFGPGTRLTVL.

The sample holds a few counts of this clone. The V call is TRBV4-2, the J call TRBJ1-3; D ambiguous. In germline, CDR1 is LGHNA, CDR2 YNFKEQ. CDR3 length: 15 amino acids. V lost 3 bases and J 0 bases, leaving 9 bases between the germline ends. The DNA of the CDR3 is TGTGCCAGCAGCCAGAAACGGGACTCTGGAAACACCATATATTTT. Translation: CASSQKRDSGNTIYF.

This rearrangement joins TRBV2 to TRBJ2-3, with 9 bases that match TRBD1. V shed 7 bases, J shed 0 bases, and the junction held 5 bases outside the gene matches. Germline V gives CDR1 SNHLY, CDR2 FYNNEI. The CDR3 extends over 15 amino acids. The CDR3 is CASIPGTGSTDTQYF. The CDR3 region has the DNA TGTGCCAGCATCCCGGGGACAGGGAGCACAGATACGCAGTATTTT.

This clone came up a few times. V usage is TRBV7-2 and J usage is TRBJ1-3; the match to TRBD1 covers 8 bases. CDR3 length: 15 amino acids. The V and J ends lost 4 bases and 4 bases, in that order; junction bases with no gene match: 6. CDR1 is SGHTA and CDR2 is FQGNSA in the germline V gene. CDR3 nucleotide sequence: TGTGCCAGCAGCTGGACAGGGTACGGCGGAAACACCATATATTTT. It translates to CASSWTGYGGNTIYF. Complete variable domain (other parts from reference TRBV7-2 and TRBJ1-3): GAGVSQSPSNKVTEKGKDVELRCDPISGHTALYWYRQSLGQGLEFLIYFQGNSAPDKSGLPSDRFSAERTGGSVSTLTIQRTQQEDSAVYLCASSWTGYGGNTIYFGEGSWLTVV.

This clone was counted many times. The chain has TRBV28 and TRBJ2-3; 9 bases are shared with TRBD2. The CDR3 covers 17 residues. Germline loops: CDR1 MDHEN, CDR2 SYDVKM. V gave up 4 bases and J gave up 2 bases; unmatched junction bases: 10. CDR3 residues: CASSSPYRLADTDTQYF. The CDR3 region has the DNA TGTGCCAGCAGTTCGCCCTATCGACTAGCGGACACAGATACGCAGTATTTT.

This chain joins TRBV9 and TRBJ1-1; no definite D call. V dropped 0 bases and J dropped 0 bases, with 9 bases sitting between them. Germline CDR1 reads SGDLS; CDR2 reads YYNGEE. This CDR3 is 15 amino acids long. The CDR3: CASSVVSGMNTEAFF. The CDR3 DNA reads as TGTGCCAGCAGCGTAGTGTCGGGGATGAACACTGAAGCTTTCTTT.

CDR3: CAISRGRQGTLDEQYF. Here the CDR3 DNA reads TGTGCCATCAGTCGGGGGCGACAGGGGACTCTGGACGAGCAGTACTTC. This rearrangement joins TRBV10-3 to TRBJ2-7, with 8 bases that match TRBD1. The CDR3 sequence is 16 residues long. The ends lost 5 bases at V and 5 bases at J; junction bases unmatched: 14. CDR1 ENHRY and CDR2 SYGVKD come from the germline V gene.

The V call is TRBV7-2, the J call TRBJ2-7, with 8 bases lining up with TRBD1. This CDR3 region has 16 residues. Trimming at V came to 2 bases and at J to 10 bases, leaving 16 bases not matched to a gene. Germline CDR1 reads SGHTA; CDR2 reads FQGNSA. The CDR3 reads CASSLNFGTGTEAQYF. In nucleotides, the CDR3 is TGTGCCAGCAGCTTAAATTTCGGGACAGGCACTGAAGCTCAGTACTTC. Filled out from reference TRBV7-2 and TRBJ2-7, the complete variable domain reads GAGVSQSPSNKVTEKGKDVELRCDPISGHTALYWYRQSLGQGLEFLIYFQGNSAPDKSGLPSDRFSAERTGGSVSTLTIQRTQQEDSAVYLCASSLNFGTGTEAQYFGPGTRLTVT.

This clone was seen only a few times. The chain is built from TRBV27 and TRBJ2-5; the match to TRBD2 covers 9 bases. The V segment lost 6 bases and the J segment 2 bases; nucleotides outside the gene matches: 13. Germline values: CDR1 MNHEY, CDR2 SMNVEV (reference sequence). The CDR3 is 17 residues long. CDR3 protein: CASRYGKRGDPQETQYF. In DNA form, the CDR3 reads TGTGCCAGCAGATACGGGAAGCGGGGGGATCCACAAGAGACCCAGTACTTC.

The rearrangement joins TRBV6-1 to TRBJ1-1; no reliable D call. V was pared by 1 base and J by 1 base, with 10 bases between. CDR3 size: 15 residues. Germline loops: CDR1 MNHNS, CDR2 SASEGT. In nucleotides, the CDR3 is TGTGCCAGCAGTGAAGTAGCGGGAACGAACACTGAAGCTTTCTTT. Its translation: CASSEVAGTNTEAFF.

CDR3 sequence reads: CAIAGLASEQYF. For the CDR3, the DNA is TGTGCCATCGCCGGACTAGCAAGCGAGCAGTACTTC. The chain uses TRBV28 and TRBJ2-7, with 8 nucleotides matching TRBD2. This CDR3 is 12 amino acids long. In germline, CDR1 is MDHEN, CDR2 SYDVKM. V trimming: 10 bases; J trimming: 6 bases; junction bases outside the gene matches: 8.

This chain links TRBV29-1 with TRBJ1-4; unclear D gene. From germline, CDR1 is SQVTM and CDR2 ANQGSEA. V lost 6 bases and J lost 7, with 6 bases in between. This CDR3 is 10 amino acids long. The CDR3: CSVGAEKLFF. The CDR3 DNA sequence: TGCAGCGTCGGAGCTGAAAAACTGTTTTTT.